This T cell receptor beta chain was sequenced during a study of CD8 T cells in ankylosing spondylitis. Whole-study results and caveats: Several highly homologous variants formed a TCR beta motif that appeared characteristic of ankylosing spondylitis blood. Disease-linked clones reportedly concentrated significantly in matched ankylosing spondylitis synovial fluid.

In this sample, this clonotype turned up a few times. The antigen is undetermined. Library preparation for TCR beta used quantitative 5'-RACE with molecular barcodes. A single record per CDR3 protein comes from TCRdb applying MiXCR to the 5' RACE reads. The sample has over 600,000 distinct CDR3 sequences; about 20% are singletons. Trimming removed 5 bases from V and 4 bases from J, with 14 bases in between. This CDR3 has 14 amino acids. Germline values: CDR1 SGHTA, CDR2 FQGNSA. The sequenced material came from blood, either unsorted or a sorted T cell fraction (not recorded which). This sequence originates from a male donor with ankylosing spondylitis. This chain links TRBV7-2 with TRBJ1-2; D uncertain. CDR3 sequence reads: CASSPRMTGYGYTF. The CDR3 bases are TGTGCCAGCAGCCCCCGCATGACGGGCTATGGCTACACCTTC.